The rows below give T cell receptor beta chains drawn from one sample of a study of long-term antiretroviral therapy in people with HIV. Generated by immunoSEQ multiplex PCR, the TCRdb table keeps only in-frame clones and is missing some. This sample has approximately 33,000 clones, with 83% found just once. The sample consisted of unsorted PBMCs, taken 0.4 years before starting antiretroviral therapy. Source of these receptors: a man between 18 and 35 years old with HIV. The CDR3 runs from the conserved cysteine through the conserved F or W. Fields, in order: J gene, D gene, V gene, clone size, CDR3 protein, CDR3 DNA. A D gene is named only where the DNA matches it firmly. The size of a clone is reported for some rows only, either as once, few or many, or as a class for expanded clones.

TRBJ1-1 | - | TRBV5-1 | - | CASRDPRGTEAFF | TGCGCCAGCAGGGATCCCAGAGGGACTGAAGCTTTCTTT
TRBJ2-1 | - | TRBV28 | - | CASSSPAALSDEQFF | TGTGCCAGCAGTTCGCCAGCGGCTTTAAGTGATGAGCAGTTCTTC
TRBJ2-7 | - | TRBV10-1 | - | CASSGAGLSYEQYF | TGCGCCAGCAGTGGGGCAGGGTTATCCTACGAGCAGTACTTC
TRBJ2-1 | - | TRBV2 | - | CASAPERGDYNEQFF | TGTGCCAGCGCTCCCGAGAGGGGCGACTACAATGAGCAGTTCTTC
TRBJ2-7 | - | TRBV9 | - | CASSVVVRKNYEQYF | TGTGCCAGCAGCGTAGTGGTCAGGAAAAACTACGAGCAGTACTTC
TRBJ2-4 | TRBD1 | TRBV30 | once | CAFQGAMNIQYF | TGTGCTTTCCAGGGGGCAATGAACATTCAGTACTTC
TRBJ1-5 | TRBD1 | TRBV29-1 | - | CSVSTGDGNQPQHF | TGCAGCGTCTCCACAGGGGACGGCAATCAGCCCCAGCATTTT
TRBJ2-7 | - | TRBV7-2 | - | CASSLERFTYEQYF | TGTGCCAGCAGCCTCGAGCGGTTTACCTACGAGCAGTACTTC
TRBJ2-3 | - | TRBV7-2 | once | CASSLANTDTQYF | TGTGCCAGCAGCTTAGCCAACACAGATACGCAGTATTTT
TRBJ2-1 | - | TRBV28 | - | CASTALPTANEQFF | TGTGCCAGCACCGCTCTCCCCACGGCGAATGAGCAGTTCTTC
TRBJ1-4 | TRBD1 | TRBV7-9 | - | CASSFWDRDEKLFF | TGTGCCAGCAGCTTTTGGGACAGGGATGAAAAACTGTTTTTT
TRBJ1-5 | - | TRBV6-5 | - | CASSYSRGAHQPQHF | TGTGCCAGCAGTTACTCTCGAGGTGCTCATCAGCCCCAGCATTTT
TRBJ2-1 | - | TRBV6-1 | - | CASSEAGAPYNEQFF | TGTGCCAGCAGTGAAGCGGGGGCCCCCTACAATGAGCAGTTCTTC
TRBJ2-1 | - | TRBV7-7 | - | CASSLAAGRVDDEQFF | TGTGCTAGCAGCTTAGCGGCAGGGAGAGTTGACGATGAGCAGTTCTTC
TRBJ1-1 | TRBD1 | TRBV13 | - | CASSAAGTANTEAFF | TGTGCCAGCAGCGCCGCCGGGACAGCGAACACTGAAGCTTTCTTT
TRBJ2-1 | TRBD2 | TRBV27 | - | CASSFAGRANEQFF | TGTGCCAGCAGTTTTGCAGGGAGGGCCAATGAGCAGTTCTTC
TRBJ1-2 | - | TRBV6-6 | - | CASSYGSDYTF | TGTGCCAGCAGTTACGGCAGTGACTACACCTTC
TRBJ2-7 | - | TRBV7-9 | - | CASSSSGQGYEQYF | TGTGCCAGCAGCTCGTCGGGACAAGGGTACGAGCAGTACTTC